Reported below is one T cell receptor beta chain. What it binds is not known. This entry is derived from a study of response to subunit inactivated influenza vaccine. Findings and caveats of the study: The authors offered the suggestion that each seasonal influenza vaccination recruits few new T cells.

TCRdb ran MiXCR on the RT-PCR reads and lists one entry per CDR3 protein. The repertoire holds about 500,000 distinct CDR3 sequences, with 16% as singletons. Germline CDR1 reads MNHEY; CDR2 reads SVGAGI. The CDR3 consists of 15 residues. The V end lost 3 bases, the J end lost 2 bases, and 13 bases lay between the germline ends. The chain links TRBV6-5 to TRBJ1-1, with D possibly TRBD1 on 5 matching bases. The sample in question was CD4+ T cells sorted from PBMCs, obtained less than 25 months after vaccination. The TCR originated in a man aged 50 to 69 who received an inactivated influenza vaccine. The chain's CDR3 is CASSYLQGPNTEAFF. In DNA, the CDR3 is TGTGCCAGCAGTTATCTCCAGGGCCCTAACACTGAAGCTTTCTTT.